The 6 T cell receptor beta chains below come from one sample, sequenced in a study of CD8 T cells in Susac syndrome. Random-hexamer reverse transcription was applied to roughly 0.5 to 1 ug RNA. Via MiXCR, TCRdb re-called the immunoSEQ multiplex PCR reads, giving one row per CDR3 protein. Here the sample spans approximately 210,000 distinct CDR3 sequences, 94% being singletons. Sequencing was carried out using CD4+ T cells from PBMCs. The receptor source for this set is a human donor with Susac syndrome.

This clonotype was seen just once. This sequence joins TRBV25-1 and TRBJ2-4, with D perhaps assigned TRBD1 or TRBD2 (5 bases each). The germline CDR1 and CDR2 sequences are MGHDK and SYGVNS. Trimming removed 3 bases at V and 9 bases at J, with 12 bases between. This CDR3 is built from 13 residues. The CDR3: CASSDGAVGIQYF. The CDR3 nucleotides are TGTGCCAGCAGTGACGGGGCGGTAGGCATTCAGTACTTC.

V gene TRBV5-1 combines with J gene TRBJ1-1, with a tentative D call TRBD1 (5 bases). The CDR3 has 13 residues. V dropped 0 bases and J dropped 8 bases, with 11 bases sitting between them. Germline-derived CDR1 and CDR2 are SGHRS and YFSETQ. The CDR3 region has the DNA TGCGCCAGCAGCTTGGATTTCTCAGGGGAAGCTTTCTTT. Translation gives CASSLDFSGEAFF.

The chain combines TRBV20-1 with TRBJ2-5; perhaps TRBD1 as D (6 bases). The germline V gene encodes CDR1 DFQATT and CDR2 SNEGSKA (reference sequence). CDR3 size: 13 residues. The V gene lost 5 bases and the J gene lost 1 base, with 11 bases spanning the gap. The CDR3 reads CSAGGPPQETQYF. For the CDR3, the DNA is TGCAGTGCTGGGGGCCCCCCCCAAGAGACCCAGTACTTC.

The chain carries TRBV12-3 or TRBV12-4 and TRBJ1-1; D gene ambiguous. CDR3 length equals 13 residues. The V end was cut by 7 bases, the J end by 1 base, with 10 bases between. In DNA, the CDR3 is TGTGCCAGCACAGAACACGGGAACACTGAAGCTTTCTTT. This codes for CASTEHGNTEAFF.

This clonotype was observed a handful of times. The chain links TRBV19 to TRBJ1-2; D remains unclear. This CDR3 has 12 residues. The germline V gene encodes CDR1 LNHDA and CDR2 SQIVND (reference sequence). V was clipped by 5 bases and J by 8 bases, with 12 bases between them. CDR3: CASSPTGRGYTF. CDR3 DNA sequence: TGTGCCAGTAGTCCGACGGGTCGGGGCTACACCTTC.

This chain uses TRBV30 with TRBJ1-1; 8 bases match TRBD1. CDR1 and CDR2 from the germline V gene are GTSNPN and SVGIG (reference sequence). V lost 3 bases, J lost 1 base, and 13 bases stayed unmatched. The CDR3 loop spans 17 amino acids. The CDR3 sequence is CAWSYTGGRVRNTEAFF. The CDR3 DNA is TGTGCCTGGAGCTATACAGGGGGACGCGTCCGGAACACTGAAGCTTTCTTT.